Each of the 32 T cell receptor beta chains below was sequenced from the same sample in a study of blood T cell repertoires in COVID-19. The repertoire was sequenced with immunoSEQ multiplex PCR; TCRdb's copy has only in-frame clones and lacks some. The sample yields 140,000 or so clones, about 79% seen once. The sequencing sample was made of PBMCs or T cells enriched from blood (not recorded which). The source of these receptors is a man between 50 and 59 years old who had recovered from COVID-19.

The chain is built from TRBV5-1 and TRBJ2-7; D gene uncertain. Germline assignment: CDR1 SGHRS and CDR2 YFSETQ. Trimming shortened V by 4 bases and J by 1 base, and 12 bases separated the two germline ends. This CDR3 region has 14 residues. CDR3 in amino acids: CASSQAEYSYEQYF. CDR3 bases: TGCGCCAGCAGCCAGGCAGAGTATTCCTACGAGCAGTACTTC.

This clone showed up just once. This rearrangement joins TRBV10-3 to TRBJ2-7; no clear D gene. Germline V gene sequence: CDR1 ENHRY, CDR2 SYGVKD. This CDR3 is built from 12 residues. V lost 6 bases to trimming and J lost 3 bases, with 9 bases between them. CDR3 in amino acids: CAISEQSYEQYF. CDR3 DNA: TGTGCCATCAGCGAACAGAGCTACGAGCAGTACTTC.

V and J are TRBV6-5 and TRBJ1-1, with D uncertain. Trimming took off 2 bases at V and 3 bases at J, with 13 bases between the two ends. The germline gives CDR1 MNHEY, CDR2 SVGAGI. The CDR3 length is 15 residues. Here the CDR3 reads CASSYSSSRDTEAFF. CDR3 DNA: TGTGCCAGCAGTTACAGCTCAAGTCGGGACACTGAAGCTTTCTTT.

The rearrangement uses TRBV27 and TRBJ2-5, with TRBD2 identical over 7 bases. V shed 2 bases and J 5 bases; nucleotides not matched to a gene: 2. The length of the CDR3 is 13 residues. Germline assignment: CDR1 MNHEY and CDR2 SMNVEV (reference sequence). The DNA for the CDR3 is TGTGCCAGCAGTTTACCTAGCGGTGAGACCCAGTACTTC. Amino acids: CASSLPSGETQYF.

The chain uses TRBV9 and TRBJ2-7; 7 bases are a match to TRBD1. This CDR3 has 15 amino acids. V lost 3 bases to trimming and J lost 3 bases; unmatched junction nucleotides: 9. In germline, CDR1 is SGDLS, CDR2 YYNGEE. CDR3 sequence reads: CASSARDSAIYEQYF. The CDR3 DNA reads TGTGCCAGCAGCGCCCGGGACAGCGCCATCTACGAGCAGTACTTC.

V usage is TRBV18 and J usage is TRBJ2-3, with 8 bases identical to TRBD2. V trimming: 0 bases; J trimming: 4 bases; junction bases outside the gene matches: 9. There are 17 residues in the CDR3. Germline-derived CDR1 and CDR2 are KGHSH and LQKENI. The DNA for the CDR3 is TGTGCCAGCTCACCACCGCTGACTAGCGAGGGAGCAGATACGCAGTATTTT. It specifies CASSPPLTSEGADTQYF.

V gene TRBV7-2 combines with J gene TRBJ1-2, with a tentative D call TRBD1 (5 bases). CDR1 and CDR2 (germline): SGHTA, FQGNSA. There are 16 residues in the CDR3. Trimming left V 5 bases short and J 0 bases short, with 16 bases between. The CDR3 sequence is CASSPGAQLANYGYTF. Written as DNA, the CDR3 is TGTGCCAGCAGCCCTGGGGCCCAGCTAGCTAACTATGGCTACACCTTC.

CDR3 region: CASSTTGQDRRNEQFF. DNA for the CDR3: TGTGCCAGCAGCACCACCGGTCAGGACAGGCGAAATGAGCAGTTCTTC. The rearrangement uses TRBV7-3 and TRBJ2-1, with 7 nucleotides matching TRBD1. The length of the CDR3 is 16 residues. V dropped 5 bases and J dropped 7; count of bases not matched to a gene: 14. Looked up from germline, CDR1 is SGHTA and CDR2 is FQGTGA.

This sequence joins TRBV29-1 and TRBJ1-2, with a weak D call TRBD1 (6 bases). This CDR3 region has 12 residues. The germline V gene has CDR1 SQVTM and CDR2 ANQGSEA. V was shortened by 6 bases and J by 7 bases, with 15 bases between the two germline ends. The CDR3 bases are TGCAGCGTAGGGACACTGGGCCTTGGCTACACCTTC. Its protein product is CSVGTLGLGYTF.

This chain joins TRBV12-3 or TRBV12-4 and TRBJ1-6; no clear D gene. This CDR3 has 12 amino acids. V shed 4 bases and J shed 7 bases, with 5 bases lying between them. The DNA for the CDR3 is TGTGCCAGCAGTTGGGCGAATTCACCCCTCCACTTT. It codes for CASSWANSPLHF.

This sequence joins TRBV9 and TRBJ2-1, with 8 nucleotides matching TRBD1. With 3 bases clipped from V and 3 bases from J, the junction kept 11 bases outside the gene matches. This CDR3 is built from 17 residues. Germline loops: CDR1 SGDLS, CDR2 YYNGEE. The CDR3 DNA follows: TGTGCCAGCAGCGACGAGAGCAGGGGGCCCTACTACAATGAGCAGTTCTTC. Translation: CASSDESRGPYYNEQFF.

V usage is TRBV28 and J usage is TRBJ1-1; 8 bases fit TRBD1. This CDR3 region has 13 residues. V gave up 8 bases and J gave up 7 bases; unmatched junction bases: 9. The V gene's germline CDR1 is MDHEN and CDR2 SYDVKM. This CDR3 reads CASLLRGRVEAFF. CDR3 nucleotide sequence: TGTGCCAGCCTACTCAGGGGGCGTGTTGAAGCTTTCTTT.

A word on this clone: An end of the junction does not agree with germline; a read error may underlie this. V and J are TRBV2 and TRBJ1-5; TRBD1 is a possible D gene (5 bases). The CDR3 length is 15 residues. Germline lookup yields CDR1 SNHLY and CDR2 FYNNEI. The CDR3 loop reads CASSDDRKVNRPQHF. Written as DNA, the CDR3 is TGTGCCAGCAGTGATGACAGAAAAGTAAATCGGCCCCAGCATTTT.

In this sample, this clone turned up a few times. This sequence joins TRBV7-6 and TRBJ1-5; D is possibly TRBD1 (6 bases). Between the trimmed V and J ends, which lost 5 bases and 3 bases, there was a span of 14 bases. This CDR3 contains 15 residues. Germline values: CDR1 SGHVS, CDR2 FNYEAQ. The CDR3 bases are TGTGCCAGCAGCCCCCAAACAGGGCTCAATCAGCCCCAGCATTTT. Translated: CASSPQTGLNQPQHF.

This chain joins TRBV13 and TRBJ1-1, with D possibly TRBD1 on 5 matching bases. Germline assignment: CDR1 PRHDT and CDR2 FYEKMQ (reference sequence). CDR3 length equals 14 residues. Trimming pared 1 base from V and 6 bases from J, leaving 12 bases between. CDR3 loop: CASSLEEGKPEAFF. CDR3 sequence (DNA): TGTGCCAGCAGCTTAGAGGAGGGGAAACCTGAAGCTTTCTTT.

The chain recombines TRBV27 with TRBJ2-5; D may be TRBD1 (6 bases). The germline gives CDR1 MNHEY, CDR2 SMNVEV (reference sequence). The length of the CDR3 is 15 residues. V gave up 5 bases and J gave up 4 bases, with 17 bases separating them. DNA of the CDR3: TGTGCCAGCAGTCTCAATGCAGGGGTTCCAGAGACCCAGTACTTC. Amino acid sequence: CASSLNAGVPETQYF.

The chain joins TRBV5-1 to TRBJ1-1, with TRBD1 identical over 7 bases. CDR3 size: 16 residues. Germline V CDR1 and CDR2: SGHRS, YFSETQ. With V trimmed by 0 bases and J by 4 bases, 9 bases remained unmatched. DNA for the CDR3: TGCGCCAGCAGCTTGGCGGGACAGAGTAGGTCCACTGAAGCTTTCTTT. This translates into CASSLAGQSRSTEAFF.

This chain links TRBV18 with TRBJ2-5, with D possibly TRBD1 on 7 matching bases. The V gene lost 3 bases and the J gene lost 1 base, with 12 bases spanning the gap. Germline lookup yields CDR1 KGHSH and CDR2 LQKENI. This CDR3 spans 15 amino acids. For the CDR3, the DNA is TGTGCCAGCTCACCGGGGGGACAGATCCAAGAGACCCAGTACTTC. Amino acid sequence: CASSPGGQIQETQYF.

CDR3 region: CASSQEASWVYEQYF. The CDR3 bases are TGTGCCAGCAGCCAAGAGGCTAGCTGGGTCTACGAGCAGTACTTC. The chain recombines TRBV4-2 with TRBJ2-7; maybe TRBD2 (5 bases). Germline-derived CDR1 and CDR2 are LGHNA and YNFKEQ. Trimming took off 0 bases at V and 3 bases at J, with 12 bases between the two ends. This CDR3 has 15 residues.

The chain links TRBV5-1 to TRBJ1-1; 10 bases fit TRBD1. V lost 6 bases, J lost 4 bases, and 6 bases stayed unmatched. CDR1 is SGHRS, CDR2 YFSETQ, per germline. This CDR3 region has 14 residues. The CDR3 coding sequence is TGCGCCAGCAATCCTGGGACAGGGGCCACTGAAGCTTTCTTT. Its protein is CASNPGTGATEAFF.

The chain uses TRBV9 and TRBJ1-3; TRBD1 agrees at 8 bases. The CDR3 length is 15 residues. Per the germline V gene, CDR1 is SGDLS and CDR2 is YYNGEE. J was trimmed by 1 base and V by 2 bases; bases with no gene match: 2. The CDR3 coding sequence is TGTGCCAGCAGCGTCGGACAGGGTTCTGGAAACACCATATATTTT. Protein product: CASSVGQGSGNTIYF.

The chain uses TRBV14 and TRBJ2-7, with a tentative D call TRBD1 (6 bases). Germline-derived CDR1 and CDR2 are SGHDN and FVKESK. This CDR3 has 15 residues. Trimming cost V 1 base and J 3 bases, with 13 bases left between them. DNA for the CDR3: TGTGCCAGCAGCCAAGCAACAGGGATGAACTACGAGCAGTACTTC. It specifies CASSQATGMNYEQYF. The full variable domain, in which reference TRBV14 and TRBJ2-7 provide the parts outside the CDR3, is EAGVTQFPSHSVIEKGQTVTLRCDPISGHDNLYWYRRVMGKEIKFLLHFVKESKQDESGMPNNRFLAERTGGTYSTLKVQPAELEDSGVYFCASSQATGMNYEQYFGPGTRLTVT.

A single count supports this clone. Different DNA sequences within this sample yield the same CDR3. The V call is TRBV7-3, the J call TRBJ1-1, with 8 positions matching TRBD1. Germline CDR1 and CDR2: SGHTA and FQGTGA. V trimming: 6 bases; J trimming: 1 base; junction bases outside the gene matches: 4. This CDR3 comprises 14 residues. The CDR3 region is CASSTGQGNTEAFF. CDR3 coding DNA: TGTGCCAGCAGTACAGGACAGGGGAACACTGAAGCTTTCTTT.

This chain uses TRBV7-9 with TRBJ1-1; a weak D match, TRBD1 (5 bases). Germline V gene lookup returns CDR1 SEHNR and CDR2 FQNEAQ (reference sequence). Trimming stripped 5 bases from V and 1 base from J, with 8 bases between. This CDR3 has 13 residues. CDR3 sequence reads: CASSQGQNTEAFF. DNA for the CDR3: TGTGCCAGCAGCCAAGGACAGAACACTGAAGCTTTCTTT.

The chain joins TRBV5-4 to TRBJ1-1, with D possibly being TRBD1 (5 bases). CDR1 SGHNT and CDR2 YYREEE come from the germline V gene (reference sequence). Trimming cost V 2 bases and J 1 base, with 6 bases left between them. The CDR3 runs to 13 residues. The CDR3 loop is CASSFRGNTEAFF. DNA for the CDR3: TGTGCCAGCAGCTTTAGGGGGAACACTGAAGCTTTCTTT.

The gene calls are TRBV7-9 and TRBJ2-6; a possible D gene is TRBD1 (6 bases). CDR1 is SEHNR and CDR2 is FQNEAQ in the germline V gene (reference sequence). The CDR3 runs to 15 residues. V lost 5 bases, J lost 4 bases, and 12 bases lay in between. CDR3 region: CASSQGKGGANVLTF. CDR3 nucleotide sequence: TGTGCCAGCAGCCAGGGGAAGGGAGGGGCCAACGTCCTGACTTTC.

The V and J genes are TRBV6-2 or TRBV6-3 and TRBJ2-2, with a weak D call TRBD2 (5 bases). V was shortened by 5 bases and J by 7 bases, with 23 bases between the two germline ends. The germline CDR1 and CDR2 sequences are MNHEY and SVGEGT. The CDR3 contains 17 residues. This chain's CDR3 is CASSRLRGGNEVGELFF. In DNA form, the CDR3 reads TGTGCCAGCAGTCGTCTACGAGGAGGAAATGAGGTCGGGGAGCTGTTTTTT.

The chain recombines TRBV11-2 with TRBJ2-2; 9 positions match TRBD1. The CDR3 loop spans 15 amino acids. The V and J ends lost 5 bases and 7 bases, in that order; junction bases with no gene match: 8. Germline V gene sequence: CDR1 SGHAT, CDR2 FQNNGV. For the CDR3, the DNA is TGTGCCAGCAGCCTAACAGGGGGCGCGGTCGGGGAGCTGTTTTTT. It yields the protein CASSLTGGAVGELFF.

The genes are TRBV5-1 and TRBJ2-5; perhaps TRBD2 as D (5 bases). The CDR3 extends over 16 amino acids. The V end lost 0 bases, the J end lost 2 bases, and 14 bases lay between the germline ends. The germline gives CDR1 SGHRS, CDR2 YFSETQ. CDR3 DNA: TGCGCCAGCAGCTTGGGAGGGCAGATAAATCAAGAGACCCAGTACTTC. Its protein is CASSLGGQINQETQYF.

V usage is TRBV6-6 and J usage is TRBJ1-1, with TRBD1 matching 9 bases. The CDR3 contains 13 residues. Germline loops: CDR1 MNHNY, CDR2 SVGAGI (reference sequence). Unmatched junction bases numbered 4, after V lost 7 bases and J lost 4 bases. The CDR3 protein is CASTGGQGTEAFF. Written as DNA, the CDR3 is TGTGCCAGCACCGGGGGACAGGGCACTGAAGCTTTCTTT.

The chain has TRBV30 and TRBJ1-4, with TRBD1 matching 9 bases. Trimming removed 1 base from V and 3 bases from J; junction bases left unmatched: 3. The CDR3 totals 15 residues. Germline CDR1 reads GTSNPN; CDR2 reads SVGIG (reference sequence). The CDR3 spells CAWSGTGVANEKLFF. The DNA for the CDR3 is TGTGCCTGGAGTGGGACAGGGGTGGCTAATGAAAAACTGTTTTTT.

DNA for the CDR3: TGTGCCAGTAGTATCCCCAGCGGGACCACCGGGGAGCTGTTTTTT. It specifies CASSIPSGTTGELFF. The V call is TRBV19, the J call TRBJ2-2; 7 bases agree with TRBD2. Germline CDR1 is LNHDA and CDR2 is SQIVND (reference sequence). The CDR3 spans 15 residues. V shed 3 bases and J 4 bases; nucleotides not matched to a gene: 5.